This entry features one T cell receptor beta chain sequence. The antigen is undetermined. At cycle 4 day 1, cycle 7 day 1, and baseline, blood was sampled. This sample is drawn from a study of OX40 agonist ivuxolimab in advanced cancers. Turning to the study itself: Ivuxolimab is an agonistic anti-OX40 (CD134) antibody, and patients were treated with it. Prior checkpoint blockade (anti-PD-1, anti-PD-L1 or anti-CTLA-4) was permitted; 40% had it. General study points: There were also nonresponders showing low normalized T-cell clonal expansion.

Repertoires were generated with immunoSEQ multiplex PCR, while TCRdb's copy carries only in-frame clones and drops some. Among 49,000 or so clones listed, approximately 88% were seen once. The material was CD4+ or CD8+ T cells sorted from blood, obtained in a trial of the OX40 agonist ivuxolimab. The receptor was isolated from an adult with an advanced solid tumor such as melanoma, head and neck, liver or kidney cancer.

The CDR3 nucleotides are TGTGCCAGCAGTTTGGGACCACCCGGCTACACCTTC. This gives the protein CASSLGPPGYTF. The chain couples TRBV28 to TRBJ1-2, with a tentative D call TRBD1 (5 bases). Germline V CDR1 and CDR2: MDHEN, SYDVKM. The V gene lost 3 bases and the J gene lost 8 bases, with 10 bases spanning the gap. The CDR3 is 12 residues long.